This T cell receptor (beta chain) appears in the sequencing data of a study of blood T cell repertoires in COVID-19. Study overall: The United States, Italy and Spain were the sources of the acute and convalescent COVID-19 samples. PBMCs, B-cell-depleted T cells, or T cells provided the cDNA or gDNA that made up the material.

Germline assignment: CDR1 LNHDA and CDR2 SQIVND (reference sequence). V lost 0 bases to trimming and J lost 8 bases, with 12 bases between them. This CDR3 contains 14 residues. In the study's own analysis: Cell counts per sample came from amplifying reference gene primers. Generated by immunoSEQ multiplex PCR, the TCRdb table keeps only in-frame clones and is missing some. V and J calls and clone size are copied from that table; D and trimming were computed from the DNA. This sample yields about 230,000 clones, of which 83% are seen a single time; roughly 7% belongs to the top ten. The V and J genes are TRBV19 and TRBJ2-3; a possible D gene is TRBD2 (6 bases). The receptor's source is a woman between 50 and 59 years old with acute or convalescent COVID-19. The sequencing sample was made of peripheral blood. In nucleotides, the CDR3 is TGTGCCAGTAGTATAGACCGGCCCGGGGGTACGCAGTATTTT. It translates to CASSIDRPGGTQYF.